Listed below are T cell receptor beta chains from one sample, sequenced in a study of Ad26.COV2.S vaccination and SARS-CoV-2 variants. Assay: immunoSEQ multiplex PCR; the TCRdb copy retains only in-frame clones and omits some. The sample shows roughly 320,000 clones, approximately 80% of them seen only once. This material consisted of peripheral blood, taken in a trial of Ad26.COV2.S vaccine versus placebo. Source of these receptors: a person between 18 and 65 years old who received the Ad26.COV2.S COVID-19 vaccine or a placebo. Both conserved end residues are part of each CDR3. D genes are given only for firm matches. Size is omitted from some rows. Given values are once, few, many or a class for expanded clones.

D	V	size	length	J	CDR3	DNA
TRBD1	TRBV6-5	-	13	TRBJ1-2	CASSIQGAEGYTF	TGTGCCAGCAGTATACAGGGGGCAGAGGGCTACACCTTC
TRBD1	TRBV27	-	13	TRBJ2-7	CASSLRGLYEQYF	TGTGCCAGCAGTTTGAGGGGGCTCTACGAGCAGTACTTC
-	TRBV19	-	16	TRBJ2-1	CASSPTTVSRAMEQFF	TGTGCCAGTAGTCCTACGACAGTGTCTCGCGCAATGGAGCAGTTCTTC
-	TRBV5-4	-	13	TRBJ2-5	CASSFRGGETQYF	TGTGCCAGCAGCTTCCGAGGGGGAGAGACCCAGTACTTC
-	TRBV24-1	-	17	TRBJ2-7	CATSDYSPSAGTYEQYF	TGTGCCACCAGTGATTATTCCCCGAGCGCAGGCACCTACGAGCAGTACTTC
-	TRBV9	-	14	TRBJ1-3	CASSVGDSGNTIYF	TGTGCCAGCAGCGTTGGGGACTCTGGAAACACCATATATTTT
TRBD1	TRBV19	-	15	TRBJ2-7	CASSLSYTDRGEQYF	TGTGCCAGTAGCCTTTCCTATACCGACAGGGGCGAGCAGTACTTC
-	TRBV20-1	-	13	TRBJ1-1	CSASRKGGTEAFF	TGCAGTGCTAGTAGAAAGGGCGGGACTGAAGCTTTCTTT
TRBD1	TRBV28	-	16	TRBJ1-2	CASTTGGAGTNYGYTF	TGTGCCAGCACCACAGGGGGCGCGGGTACTAACTATGGCTACACCTTC
-	TRBV4-1	-	15	TRBJ2-7	CASSQDRWEDYEQYF	TGCGCCAGCAGCCAAGATAGGTGGGAAGACTACGAGCAGTACTTC
-	TRBV5-5	-	15	TRBJ2-5	CASSFSSVGGETQYF	TGTGCCAGCAGCTTCTCTTCGGTGGGGGGAGAGACCCAGTACTTC
-	TRBV24-1	-	14	TRBJ2-2	CATSPPLGTGELFF	TGTGCCACCAGCCCCCCCCTGGGCACCGGGGAGCTGTTTTTT
TRBD1	TRBV2	-	16	TRBJ2-1	CASKRGWGQGNSEQFF	TGTGCCAGCAAGCGGGGGTGGGGACAGGGGAACAGTGAGCAGTTCTTC
-	TRBV27	-	14	TRBJ2-5	CASSLIGQWETQYF	TGTGCCAGCAGTTTAATAGGCCAGTGGGAGACCCAGTACTTC
-	TRBV11-1	-	15	TRBJ1-3	CASSFRGRAMDTIYF	TGTGCCAGCAGCTTTCGGGGGCGCGCTATGGACACCATATATTTT
TRBD1	TRBV28	once	14	TRBJ1-1	CASSPDREDTEAFF	TGTGCCAGCAGCCCTGACAGGGAAGACACTGAAGCTTTCTTT
TRBD1	TRBV29-1	-	13	TRBJ1-4	CSVVGTVPEKLFF	TGCAGCGTTGTCGGGACAGTTCCTGAAAAACTGTTTTTT
-	TRBV9	-	14	TRBJ2-7	CASSAGTSPYEQYF	TGTGCCAGCAGCGCCGGGACTTCCCCCTACGAGCAGTACTTC
TRBD1	TRBV3-1/TRBV3-2	-	14	TRBJ2-3	CASSQPQGADTQYF	TGTGCCAGCAGCCAACCACAGGGGGCAGATACGCAGTATTTT
-	TRBV5-1	-	14	TRBJ2-3	CASSLVGATDTQYF	TGCGCCAGCAGCTTAGTGGGCGCAACAGATACGCAGTATTTT
-	TRBV27	-	15	TRBJ1-4	CASSSEPGHNEKLFF	TGTGCCAGCAGTTCCGAACCGGGCCATAATGAAAAACTGTTTTTT
-	TRBV15	once	12	TRBJ2-7	CATFQMGSEQYF	TGTGCCACCTTCCAGATGGGAAGCGAGCAGTACTTC
-	TRBV27	-	18	TRBJ1-6	CASSLSWGHETYNSPLHF	TGTGCCAGCAGTTTATCTTGGGGTCATGAGACCTATAATTCACCCCTCCACTTT
-	TRBV29-1	-	11	TRBJ1-1	CSVGANTEAFF	TGCAGCGTTGGTGCGAACACTGAAGCTTTCTTT
-	TRBV7-9	-	13	TRBJ2-2	CASSLDAGGELFF	TGTGCCAGCAGCTTAGACGCGGGCGGGGAGCTGTTTTTT
TRBD1	TRBV30	once	16	TRBJ1-2	CAWSVPYNRGMSGYTF	TGTGCCTGGAGTGTACCCTATAACAGGGGGATGAGTGGCTACACCTTC
-	TRBV27	-	11	TRBJ2-7	CASRGFYEQYF	TGTGCCAGCAGGGGGTTTTACGAGCAGTACTTC